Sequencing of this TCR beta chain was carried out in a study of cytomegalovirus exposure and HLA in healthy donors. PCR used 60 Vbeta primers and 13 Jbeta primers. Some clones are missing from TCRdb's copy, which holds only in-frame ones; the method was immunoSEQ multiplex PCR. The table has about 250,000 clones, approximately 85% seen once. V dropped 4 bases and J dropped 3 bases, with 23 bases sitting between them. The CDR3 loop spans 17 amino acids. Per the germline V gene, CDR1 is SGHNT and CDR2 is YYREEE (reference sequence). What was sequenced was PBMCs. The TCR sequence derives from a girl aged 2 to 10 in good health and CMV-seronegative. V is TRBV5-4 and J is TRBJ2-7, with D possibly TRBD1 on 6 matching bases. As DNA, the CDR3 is TGTGCCAGCAGCCCAAATCGACAAACAGGGTTAGTCTACGAGCAGTACTTC. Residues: CASSPNRQTGLVYEQYF.